Shown below are 30 T cell receptor beta chains from a single sample sequenced in a study of cytomegalovirus exposure and HLA in healthy donors. Assay used: immunoSEQ multiplex PCR; TCRdb lists only in-frame clones, some missing. This sample has roughly 140,000 clones, with approximately 93% found just once. Material: PBMCs. The receptors here all came from a man aged 18 to 35 in good health and CMV-seronegative.

This sequence joins TRBV19 and TRBJ1-3, with TRBD1 identical over 12 bases. Per the germline V gene, CDR1 is LNHDA and CDR2 is SQIVND (reference sequence). Trimming took 7 bases from V and 0 from J; bases not matched to a gene: 10. The CDR3 extends over 18 amino acids. CDR3: CASTKGTGGSISGNTIYF. The CDR3 nucleotides are TGTGCCAGTACCAAGGGGACAGGGGGCTCAATCTCTGGAAACACCATATATTTT.

The V and J genes are TRBV10-3 and TRBJ2-2; D perhaps matches TRBD2 (6 bases). V dropped 7 bases and J dropped 1 base, with 10 bases sitting between them. Germline CDR1 ENHRY, CDR2 SYGVKD. The CDR3 extends over 14 amino acids. CDR3 region: CAITFSGNTGELFF. The CDR3 nucleotides are TGTGCCATCACATTTAGCGGGAACACCGGGGAGCTGTTTTTT.

V is TRBV6-1 and J is TRBJ1-2; D uncertain. The V and J ends lost 3 bases and 7 bases respectively, with 12 bases between them. The CDR3 sequence is 13 residues long. The germline gives CDR1 MNHNS, CDR2 SASEGT. This chain's CDR3 is CASSEVEGGGYTF. The CDR3 region has the DNA TGTGCCAGCAGTGAGGTGGAGGGAGGTGGCTACACCTTC.

This chain uses TRBV11-2 with TRBJ2-2, with 14 bases fitting TRBD2. The V segment lost 4 bases and the J segment 9 bases; nucleotides outside the gene matches: 13. This CDR3 has 18 residues. Germline V lookup: CDR1 SGHAT, CDR2 FQNNGV. The CDR3 coding sequence is TGTGCCAGCAGCTCGCAGACTAGCGGGAGGGCCGTGTACTGGGAGCTGTTTTTT. Its translation is CASSSQTSGRAVYWELFF.

This clone was seen a single time. This chain links TRBV30 with TRBJ1-3, with D perhaps matching TRBD1 (6 bases). Germline V gene data show CDR1 as GTSNPN and CDR2 as SVGIG (reference sequence). V lost 0 bases and J lost 4, with 7 bases in between. The CDR3 is 13 residues long. The CDR3 nucleotides read TGTGCCTGGAGTGTTACAGGGGGAAACACCATATATTTT. Amino acid sequence: CAWSVTGGNTIYF.

The V gene is TRBV5-4, the J gene TRBJ2-3, with D perhaps matching TRBD1 (5 bases). V shed 4 bases and J shed 2 bases, with 29 bases lying between them. CDR1 SGHNT and CDR2 YYREEE come from the germline V gene (reference sequence). The CDR3 consists of 20 residues. This CDR3 is CASSQDNNTQRFLSTDTQYF. The CDR3 DNA reads as TGTGCCAGCAGCCAGGACAATAACACCCAACGGTTTCTTTCCACAGATACGCAGTATTTT.

V is TRBV6-5 and J is TRBJ2-5, with D perhaps TRBD2 (6 bases). This CDR3 contains 14 residues. CDR1 is MNHEY, CDR2 SVGAGI, per germline. The V gene lost 3 bases and the J gene lost 1 base, with 9 bases spanning the gap. CDR3 sequence: CASSYGGVQETQYF. CDR3 DNA: TGTGCCAGCAGTTATGGCGGGGTCCAAGAGACCCAGTACTTC.

The chain combines TRBV25-1 with TRBJ2-1; 10 bases are a match to TRBD2. V trimming: 4 bases; J trimming: 10 bases; junction bases outside the gene matches: 19. Germline values: CDR1 MGHDK, CDR2 SYGVNS. The CDR3 contains 18 residues. CDR3 amino acids: CASSGADRIWTSGKEQFF. CDR3 sequence (DNA): TGTGCCAGCAGTGGGGCGGACAGGATTTGGACTAGCGGAAAGGAGCAGTTCTTC.

The rearrangement links TRBV2 to TRBJ1-1, with 9 positions matching TRBD1. Unmatched junction bases numbered 1, after V lost 5 bases and J lost 3 bases. This CDR3 has 13 amino acids. Germline assignment: CDR1 SNHLY and CDR2 FYNNEI. The CDR3 region has the DNA TGTGCCAGCAGTTGGGACAGGGACACTGAAGCTTTCTTT. Translating it yields CASSWDRDTEAFF.

The chain combines TRBV27 with TRBJ1-3; no definite D call. The germline V gene has CDR1 MNHEY and CDR2 SMNVEV (reference sequence). Trimming took 4 bases from V and 0 from J, leaving 13 bases between them. The CDR3 length is 16 residues. The CDR3 reads CASSSPSRDSGNTIYF. The CDR3 DNA reads as TGTGCCAGCAGTTCACCGTCACGAGACTCTGGAAACACCATATATTTT.

The chain couples TRBV12-5 to TRBJ2-3, with D perhaps matching TRBD2 (6 bases). This CDR3 comprises 15 residues. Trimming stripped 3 bases from V and 0 bases from J, with 10 bases between. The germline V gene has CDR1 LGHNT and CDR2 FRNRAP. Written as DNA, the CDR3 is TGTGCTAGTGGTTTCACCGGGACTAGCACAGATACGCAGTATTTT. This gives the protein CASGFTGTSTDTQYF.

V gene TRBV9 combines with J gene TRBJ2-2; TRBD2 matches 9 bases. The germline gives CDR1 SGDLS, CDR2 YYNGEE. V lost 3 bases to trimming and J lost 0 bases; unmatched junction nucleotides: 9. CDR3 length equals 18 residues. CDR3 DNA: TGTGCCAGCAGCGCCCGGGCTAGCGGGACCACGAACACCGGGGAGCTGTTTTTT. Residues: CASSARASGTTNTGELFF.

This rearrangement joins TRBV4-1 to TRBJ1-4; possible D gene TRBD1, 6 bases. The germline CDR1 and CDR2 sequences are MGHRA and YSYEKL. Deletions cut 5 bases from V and 2 bases from J, with 9 bases between. The CDR3 has 14 amino acids. As DNA, the CDR3 is TGCGCCAGCAGCAGGGGGGGGACTAATGAAAAACTGTTTTTT. Protein product: CASSRGGTNEKLFF.

The rearrangement joins TRBV10-1 to TRBJ2-1, with 9 bases identical to TRBD2. V was pared by 0 bases and J by 5 bases, with 8 bases of the junction left unmatched. There are 17 residues in the CDR3. Germline V lookup: CDR1 WNHNN, CDR2 SYGVQD (reference sequence). CDR3 sequence reads: CASSESKYSGRNNEQFF. The CDR3 nucleotides are TGCGCCAGCAGTGAGTCGAAATATAGCGGGAGAAACAATGAGCAGTTCTTC.

This clone was counted between two and nine times. This chain connects TRBV10-3 to TRBJ2-7; D is uncertain. Trimming cost V 10 bases and J 0 bases, with 13 bases left between them. Germline CDR1 ENHRY, CDR2 SYGVKD. The CDR3 is made up of 13 amino acids. CDR3 sequence: CATEYSGSYEQYV. CDR3 nucleotide sequence: TGTGCCACGGAGTACTCCGGCTCCTACGAGCAGTACGTC.

The chain is built from TRBV30 and TRBJ1-2; tentative D call: TRBD1 (6 bases). The germline gives CDR1 GTSNPN, CDR2 SVGIG (reference sequence). CDR3 length: 15 residues. The V and J ends lost 3 bases and 2 bases respectively, with 16 bases between them. The CDR3 sequence: CAWSDLRGPNYGYTF. CDR3 DNA: TGTGCCTGGAGCGACCTCAGGGGTCCGAACTATGGCTACACCTTC.

This clone was counted once. The chain employs TRBV7-2 and TRBJ1-4; D uncertain. CDR1 is SGHTA and CDR2 is FQGNSA in the germline V gene. Trimming took 4 bases from V and 5 from J, leaving 8 bases between them. The CDR3 is made up of 13 amino acids. CDR3 bases: TGTGCCAGCAGCTCAGACTGGAATGAAAAACTGTTTTTT. Protein: CASSSDWNEKLFF.

The CDR3 DNA reads TGTGCAAGTCGCTTTTCCGGGACAGGGACTGCCCCCGGATGGTATGGCTACACCTTC. Residues: CASRFSGTGTAPGWYGYTF. The chain carries TRBV12-2 and TRBJ1-2; the table calls TRBD1, which could not be checked here. TRBV12-2 is a pseudogene locus. This CDR3 comprises 19 residues.

The V call is TRBV19, the J call TRBJ2-5, with TRBD2 as a possible D gene (5 bases). The CDR3 is made up of 14 amino acids. Trimming pared 0 bases from V and 5 bases from J, leaving 10 bases between. Per germline, CDR1 LNHDA and CDR2 SQIVND (reference sequence). CDR3: CASSIDRGRETQYF. CDR3 in DNA: TGTGCCAGTAGTATAGATCGGGGTAGGGAGACCCAGTACTTC.

The chain is built from TRBV30 and TRBJ1-2, with D tentatively TRBD1 (5 bases). The CDR3 spans 14 residues. Per the germline V gene, CDR1 is GTSNPN and CDR2 is SVGIG (reference sequence). The V gene lost 2 bases and the J gene lost 5 bases, with 15 bases spanning the gap. The CDR3 sequence is CAWSILRANYGYTF. The CDR3 nucleotides are TGTGCCTGGAGTATTCTCAGGGCGAATTATGGCTACACCTTC.

The chain combines TRBV6-1 with TRBJ2-7; weak D call: TRBD1 (6 bases). The CDR3 has 14 amino acids. The V end was cut by 7 bases, the J end by 4 bases, with 17 bases between. Per the germline V gene, CDR1 is MNHNS and CDR2 is SASEGT. CDR3 sequence: CASNPRPGAYEQYV. The CDR3 nucleotides read TGTGCCAGCAACCCTAGGCCAGGGGCTTACGAGCAGTACGTC.

Comments on this clone: At the DNA level, this CDR3 is encoded by other sequences in the same sample as well. The chain couples TRBV7-6 to TRBJ2-5; 7 bases align to TRBD1. This CDR3 has 13 amino acids. CDR1 is SGHVS and CDR2 is FNYEAQ in the germline V gene. V dropped 4 bases and J dropped 2; count of bases not matched to a gene: 1. CDR3 DNA: TGTGCCAGCAGCTCGGGACAGCAAGAGACCCAGTACTTC. This sequence encodes CASSSGQQETQYF.

This sequence joins TRBV15 and TRBJ1-2, with 9 bases identical to TRBD1. Germline CDR1 reads LNHNV; CDR2 reads YYDKDF (reference sequence). J lost 5 bases, V lost 5 bases, and 6 bases had no gene match. The CDR3 runs 14 residues. CDR3 coding DNA: TGTGCCACCAGCGGTGGGACAGGGTCTTATGGCTACACCTTC. Protein sequence: CATSGGTGSYGYTF.

This clone is a singleton in its sample. V usage is TRBV5-8 and J usage is TRBJ1-6; unclear D gene. Germline V CDR1 and CDR2: SGHTS, YDEGEE. The CDR3 contains 15 residues. The V end was cut by 3 bases, the J end by 6 bases, with 13 bases between. For the CDR3, the DNA is TGTGCCAGCAGCTCGGCCCGAAACAGTAATTCACCCCTCCACTTT. Its protein is CASSSARNSNSPLHF.

V usage is TRBV29-1 and J usage is TRBJ1-2, with 8 positions matching TRBD1. The CDR3 runs 13 residues. The V and J ends lost 4 bases and 10 bases, in that order; junction bases with no gene match: 11. The germline CDR1 and CDR2 sequences are SQVTM and ANQGSEA. DNA of the CDR3: TGCAGCGTTGGTGGTCAGGGGGCCAATCTCTACACCTTC. Amino acids: CSVGGQGANLYTF.

This clone was observed a single time. The chain couples TRBV4-3 to TRBJ2-1, with TRBD2 matching 9 bases. Germline assignment: CDR1 LGHNA and CDR2 YSLEER. The CDR3 is 16 residues long. The V gene end was trimmed by 1 base and the J gene end by 3 bases; junction bases not matched to a gene: 4. The DNA for the CDR3 is TGCGCCAGCAGCCAAGGGGCTAGCGGGGTCTACAATGAGCAGTTCTTC. It is translated as CASSQGASGVYNEQFF.

The rearrangement joins TRBV6-5 to TRBJ2-7, with a weak D call TRBD1 (6 bases). Trimming stripped 2 bases from V and 3 bases from J, with 11 bases between. CDR1 and CDR2 (germline): MNHEY, SVGAGI. There are 14 residues in the CDR3. The CDR3 sequence: CASSYQGGRYEQYF. The CDR3 DNA is TGTGCCAGCAGTTACCAAGGGGGACGCTACGAGCAGTACTTC.

This sequence joins TRBV19 and TRBJ1-5; 9 bases are shared with TRBD1. With V trimmed by 6 bases and J by 3 bases, 6 bases remained unmatched. The CDR3 totals 15 residues. Germline V gene lookup returns CDR1 LNHDA and CDR2 SQIVND (reference sequence). The CDR3 is CASRQDRGYNQPQHF. The DNA of the CDR3 is TGTGCCAGTAGACAAGACAGGGGGTACAATCAGCCCCAGCATTTT.

Concerning this clone: Other DNA variants within this sample encode the same CDR3. V and J are TRBV18 and TRBJ2-3, with TRBD2 identical over 12 bases. Looked up from germline, CDR1 is KGHSH and CDR2 is LQKENI. CDR3 length equals 15 residues. V trimming: 3 bases; J trimming: 3 bases; junction bases outside the gene matches: 1. CDR3 nucleotides: TGTGCCAGCTCACCGGGGACTAGCGGGACAGATACGCAGTATTTT. Translation: CASSPGTSGTDTQYF.

This clone was seen just once. The chain has TRBV28 and TRBJ2-7, with 11 nucleotides matching TRBD2. Germline-derived CDR1 and CDR2 are MDHEN and SYDVKM. The CDR3 extends over 14 amino acids. V was pared by 5 bases and J by 6 bases, with 6 bases of the junction left unmatched. CDR3 bases: TGTGCCAGCAGTGTTACTAGCGGGAGTCGCGAGCAGTACGTC. It codes for CASSVTSGSREQYV.